This T cell receptor (beta chain) was observed in a study of shared clonotypes between healthy human individuals. Profiled with immunoSEQ multiplex PCR; TCRdb holds only in-frame clones, not every one. The table records under 2.5 million clones, under 95% of them present only once. Germline V gives CDR1 SGHNT, CDR2 YYREEE (reference sequence). Trimming left V 3 bases short and J 5 bases short, with 18 bases between. This CDR3 region has 16 residues. This receptor was identified in a man younger than 30 in good health. Some clones in this sample may be carry-over from other donors' samples. The sample consisted of naive CD4+ T cells from PBMCs. Sample subset: CD45RA+ positively selected. The chain recombines TRBV5-4 with TRBJ2-1; possible D gene TRBD2, 6 bases. In DNA form, the CDR3 reads TGTGCCAGCAGCTCTAGGGCGGGGATCTTGAACAATGAGCAGTTCTTC. The encoded protein is CASSSRAGILNNEQFF.